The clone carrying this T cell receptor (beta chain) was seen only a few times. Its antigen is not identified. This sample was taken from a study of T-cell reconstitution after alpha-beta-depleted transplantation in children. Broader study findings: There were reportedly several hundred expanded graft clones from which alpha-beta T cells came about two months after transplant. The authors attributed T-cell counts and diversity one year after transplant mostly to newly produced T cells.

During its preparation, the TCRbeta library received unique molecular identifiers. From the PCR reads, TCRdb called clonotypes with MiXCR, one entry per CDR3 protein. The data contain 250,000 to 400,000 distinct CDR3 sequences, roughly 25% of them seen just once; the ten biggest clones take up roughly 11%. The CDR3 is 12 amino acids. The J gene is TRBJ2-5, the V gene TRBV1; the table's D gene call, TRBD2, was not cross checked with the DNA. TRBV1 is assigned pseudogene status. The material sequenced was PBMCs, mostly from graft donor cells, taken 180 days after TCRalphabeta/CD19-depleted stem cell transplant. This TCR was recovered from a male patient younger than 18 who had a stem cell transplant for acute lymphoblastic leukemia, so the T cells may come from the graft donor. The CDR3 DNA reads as TGCACCAGCAGCCGAAGACCCCGCGTGCACCGGTTC. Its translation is CTSSRRPRVHRF.